This TCR beta chain was sequenced in a study of T cell responses to AZD1222 COVID-19 vaccine. Whole-study results and caveats: Across spike, vaccine-associated CD4 TCRs were found, dominant at 160-218 and 743-854.

The CDR3 consists of 15 residues. The germline gives CDR1 LNHDA, CDR2 SQIVND (reference sequence). V was shortened by 0 bases and J by 10 bases, with 18 bases between the two germline ends. A remark on this clone: Its antigen is undetermined.

Clones were read by immunoSEQ multiplex PCR, and TCRdb kept only the in-frame ones, dropping some. The sample lists 45,000 to 60,000 clones, around three quarters seen once, with approximately 7% in the top ten. The clonotype was recovered from an adult in good health. The chain couples TRBV19 to TRBJ1-2, with a possible D match to TRBD1 (5 bases). Sequencing was performed on peripheral blood, taken on day 0 of AZD1222 vaccination. This CDR3 reads CASSIDPGSRGLYTF. The CDR3 region has the DNA TGTGCCAGTAGTATAGACCCGGGATCAAGGGGACTCTACACCTTC.